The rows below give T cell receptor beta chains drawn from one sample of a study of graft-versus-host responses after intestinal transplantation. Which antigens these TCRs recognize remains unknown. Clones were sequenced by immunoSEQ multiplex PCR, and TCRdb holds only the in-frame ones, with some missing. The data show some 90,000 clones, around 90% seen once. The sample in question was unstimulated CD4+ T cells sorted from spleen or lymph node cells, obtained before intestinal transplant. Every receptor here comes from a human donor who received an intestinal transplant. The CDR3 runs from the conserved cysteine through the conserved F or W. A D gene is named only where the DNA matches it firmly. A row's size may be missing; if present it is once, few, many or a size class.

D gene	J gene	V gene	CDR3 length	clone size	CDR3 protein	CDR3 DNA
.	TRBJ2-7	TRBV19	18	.	CASSIGPAGTQRAYEQYF	TGTGCCAGTAGTATCGGGCCTGCAGGGACACAAAGGGCCTACGAGCAGTACTTC
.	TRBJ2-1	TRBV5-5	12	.	CASSLIFYEQFF	TGTGCCAGCAGCTTGATATTTTATGAGCAGTTCTTC
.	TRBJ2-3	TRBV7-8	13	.	CASSLAGSDTQYF	TGTGCCAGCAGCTTAGCGGGTTCAGATACGCAGTATTTT
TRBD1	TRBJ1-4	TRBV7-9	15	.	CASSVRQGAGEKLFF	TGTGCCAGCAGCGTACGACAGGGGGCGGGTGAAAAACTGTTTTTT
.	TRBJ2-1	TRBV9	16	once	CASSAQRAYAYNEQFF	TGTGCCAGCAGCGCTCAGCGGGCATACGCCTACAATGAGCAGTTCTTC
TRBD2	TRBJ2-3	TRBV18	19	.	CASPNVGLAGEGGTDTQYF	TGTGCCAGCCCAAACGTGGGACTAGCGGGAGAAGGTGGAACAGATACGCAGTATTTT
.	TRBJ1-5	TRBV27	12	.	CASRGGNQPQHF	TGTGCCAGCAGGGGGGGTAATCAGCCCCAGCATTTT
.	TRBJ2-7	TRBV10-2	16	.	CASSEFAGTSSYEQYF	TGCGCCAGCAGTGAGTTTGCGGGGACGAGCTCCTACGAGCAGTACTTC
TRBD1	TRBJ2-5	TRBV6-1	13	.	CASSGPGGQTQYF	TGTGCCAGCAGTGGTCCAGGGGGCCAGACCCAGTACTTC
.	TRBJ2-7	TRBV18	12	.	CASSPEIYEQYF	TGTGCCAGCTCACCCGAGATCTACGAGCAGTACTTC
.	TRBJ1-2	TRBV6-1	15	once	CASSASGIGDYGYTF	TGTGCCAGCAGTGCCTCAGGAATCGGGGACTATGGCTACACCTTC
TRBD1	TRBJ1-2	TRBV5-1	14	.	CASSLVVGGSGYTF	TGCGCCAGCAGCTTGGTGGTAGGGGGCTCCGGCTACACCTTC
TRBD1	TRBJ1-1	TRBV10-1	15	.	CASSDGGQKNTEAFF	TGCGCCAGCAGTGATGGGGGACAGAAGAACACTGAAGCTTTCTTT
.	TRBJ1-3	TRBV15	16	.	CATSRGEFISGNTIYF	TGTGCCACCAGCAGAGGAGAGTTCATCTCTGGAAACACCATATATTTT
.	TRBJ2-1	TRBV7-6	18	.	CASSLVSVFVGVASEQFF	TGTGCCAGCAGCTTAGTTTCGGTGTTTGTGGGGGTTGCTAGTGAGCAGTTCTTC
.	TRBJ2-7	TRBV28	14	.	CASKGNRGPYEQYF	TGTGCCAGCAAAGGGAACCGGGGGCCCTACGAGCAGTACTTC
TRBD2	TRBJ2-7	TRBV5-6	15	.	CASSPGTSNSVEQYF	TGTGCCAGCAGCCCTGGGACTAGCAACTCTGTCGAGCAGTACTTC
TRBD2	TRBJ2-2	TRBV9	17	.	CASSVELAGAKTGELFF	TGTGCCAGCAGCGTAGAACTAGCGGGAGCTAAAACCGGGGAGCTGTTTTTT